This TCR beta chain comes out of a study of PD-L1 blockade in urothelial cancer. Some clones are missing from TCRdb's copy, which holds only in-frame ones; the method was immunoSEQ multiplex PCR. Of under 70,000 clones listed, about 85% are singletons. This clone appeared a few times. Time point of the sample: pretreatment peripheral blood. From germline, CDR1 is SGHTS and CDR2 YDEGEE. The CDR3 contains 15 residues. The ends lost 4 bases at V and 4 bases at J; junction bases unmatched: 6. The sequence derives from a man between 70 and 80 years old with urothelial cancer. Sequenced here: PBMCs, sampled around atezolizumab (anti-PD-L1) treatment. The rearrangement links TRBV5-8 to TRBJ1-1; 11 positions agree with TRBD1. CDR3 loop: CASSLWGQGVTEAFF. In nucleotides, the CDR3 is TGTGCCAGCAGCCTCTGGGGACAGGGGGTCACTGAAGCTTTCTTT.